These T cell receptor beta chains were read from a single sample in a study of T cells in Graves' hyperthyroidism and ophthalmopathy. Via MiXCR, TCRdb re-called the multiplex PCR reads, giving one row per CDR3 protein. Of around 300,000 distinct CDR3 sequences listed, approximately 15% were seen once; the top ten hold about 26%. The specimen sequenced was blood. The receptor set was obtained from a woman in her 30s with Graves' hyperthyroidism. CDR3s include the opening cysteine and the closing phenylalanine or tryptophan. Each record gives: clone size, D gene, J gene, V gene, CDR3 DNA, CDR3 protein. The D gene is left open where the match is weak. The size field is filled for only some rows; it gives once, few, many or a size class.

clone_size: .; d_call: TRBD2; j_call: TRBJ2-1; v_call: TRBV7-6; cdr3_nt: TGTGCCAGCAGCTCCACTAGCGGGAGGGCGAGTTTCTACAATGAGCAGTTCTTC; cdr3_aa: CASSSTSGRASFYNEQFF
clone_size: many; d_call: .; j_call: TRBJ1-2; v_call: TRBV28; cdr3_nt: TGTGCCAGCAGTTTAGGGCGGAAGGAGGGCTACACCTTC; cdr3_aa: CASSLGRKEGYTF
clone_size: few; d_call: TRBD1; j_call: TRBJ2-7; v_call: TRBV3-1; cdr3_nt: TGTGCCAGCAGCCAAGATCACAGGGGGCGCGGGCACGAGCAGTACTTC; cdr3_aa: CASSQDHRGRGHEQYF
clone_size: many; d_call: .; j_call: TRBJ2-3; v_call: TRBV11-2; cdr3_nt: TGTGCCAGCAGCTTAGAAAAAGGGGAAGATACGCAGTATTTT; cdr3_aa: CASSLEKGEDTQYF
clone_size: many; d_call: .; j_call: TRBJ1-5; v_call: TRBV6-1; cdr3_nt: TGTGCCAGCAGTACGAGGAGCAATCAGCCCCAGCATTTT; cdr3_aa: CASSTRSNQPQHF
clone_size: .; d_call: .; j_call: TRBJ2-3; v_call: TRBV5-5; cdr3_nt: TGTGCCAGCAGCCGATACCACACCGGGGGCGCAGATACGCAGTATTTT; cdr3_aa: CASSRYHTGGADTQYF
clone_size: few; d_call: .; j_call: TRBJ2-1; v_call: TRBV3-1; cdr3_nt: TGTGCCAGCAGCCAAGGGACTCACGCCAATGAGCAGTTCTTC; cdr3_aa: CASSQGTHANEQFF
clone_size: few; d_call: .; j_call: TRBJ1-6; v_call: TRBV30; cdr3_nt: TGTGCCTGGAGACAGGACAGTGGGCATTCACCCCTCCACTTT; cdr3_aa: CAWRQDSGHSPLHF
clone_size: many; d_call: .; j_call: TRBJ2-4; v_call: TRBV11-2; cdr3_nt: TGTGCCAGCAGCCAGAACAGGCTAGCCAAAAACATTCAGTACTTC; cdr3_aa: CASSQNRLAKNIQYF
clone_size: few; d_call: .; j_call: TRBJ1-6; v_call: TRBV7-2; cdr3_nt: TGTGCCAGCAGCTTATTCTCAGGGAATAATTCACCCCTCCACTTT; cdr3_aa: CASSLFSGNNSPLHF
clone_size: .; d_call: .; j_call: TRBJ2-7; v_call: TRBV9; cdr3_nt: TGTGCCAGCACCAGGACCGCCGACTCCTACGAGCAGTACTTC; cdr3_aa: CASTRTADSYEQYF
clone_size: few; d_call: .; j_call: TRBJ2-7; v_call: TRBV9; cdr3_nt: TGTGCCAGCAGCCCTCAGACAGATGACTACGAGCAGTACTTC; cdr3_aa: CASSPQTDDYEQYF
clone_size: .; d_call: TRBD2; j_call: TRBJ2-2; v_call: TRBV6-2/TRBV6-3; cdr3_nt: TGTGCCAGCAGTTACTCGAGACCACGGGAGGGCAGGACCGGGGAGCTGTTTTTT; cdr3_aa: CASSYSRPREGRTGELFF
clone_size: many; d_call: .; j_call: TRBJ2-7; v_call: TRBV28; cdr3_nt: TGTGCCAGCAGCACACCGGGACCGGCGTACGAGCAGTACTTC; cdr3_aa: CASSTPGPAYEQYF
clone_size: .; d_call: .; j_call: TRBJ1-6; v_call: TRBV19; cdr3_nt: TGTGCCAGTAGTATAGATGGTTGGAATTCACCCCTCCACTTT; cdr3_aa: CASSIDGWNSPLHF
clone_size: few; d_call: TRBD1; j_call: TRBJ1-4; v_call: TRBV18; cdr3_nt: TGTGCCAGCTCACCGACAGGGGCTAATGAAAAACTGTTTTTT; cdr3_aa: CASSPTGANEKLFF
clone_size: few; d_call: .; j_call: TRBJ1-2; v_call: TRBV4-1; cdr3_nt: TGCGCCAGCAGCCCAAATGGGCTTGGAGGGCTTGGCTACACCTTC; cdr3_aa: CASSPNGLGGLGYTF
clone_size: many; d_call: .; j_call: TRBJ1-2; v_call: TRBV12-3/TRBV12-4; cdr3_nt: TGTGCCAGCAGCCCCATGCGGGGAAATGGCTACACCTTC; cdr3_aa: CASSPMRGNGYTF
clone_size: many; d_call: .; j_call: TRBJ2-1; v_call: TRBV19; cdr3_nt: TGTGCCAGTAGTACCCAAGGGCGGAACGAGCAGTTCTTC; cdr3_aa: CASSTQGRNEQFF
clone_size: many; d_call: .; j_call: TRBJ2-6; v_call: TRBV2; cdr3_nt: TGTGCCAGCAGAGCCCGGACCTCCGGGGCCAACGTCCTGACTTTC; cdr3_aa: CASRARTSGANVLTF